This T cell receptor (beta chain) is from a study of T cell responses to AZD1222 COVID-19 vaccine (dated by TCRdb to 2020 to 2022). In the study overall: TCR sequencing covered over 230 trial participants: 200 to 210 given two doses of AZD1222 and approximately 25 given two doses of MenACWY control vaccine. Trial participants were enrolled by age into subgroups of 18-55, 56-69 and 70-plus years, and about 150, 27 and 61 TCR-sequenced participants, respectively, were included in these subgroups.

The CDR3 regions of human TCRbeta chains were subjected to immunosequencing. As for how the authors treated the data: Repertoire TCRs were matched against a reference library of SARS-CoV-2-specific TCRs generated with the MIRA antigen-specificity platform. Breadth meant the fraction of unique TCRs that were SARS-CoV-2-associated, whereas depth meant the fraction of total T cells that were SARS-CoV-2-associated. Using the MIRA data, every spike-specific TCR was mapped to the spike region that the TCR reacted to and assigned to either a CD4 or a CD8 class. Log10-transformed breadth and depth values were compared by one-way ANOVA with Sidak's multiple comparisons tests. Sourced from immuneACCESS, this table was stored by TCRdb with only in-frame sequences that have V and J called. A share of the clones is absent; for the studies checked, an unresolved V gene accounts for under half, and the remainder has no known explanation. V and J calls and clone size are as listed in that table; D and trimming were resolved from the DNA. The sample yields about 100,000 clones; about nine tenths were counted once. The biggest ten clones account for 7.5% to 9.5% of the sample.

What this sample's time point label stands for: about 28 days (+/-7) after the second vaccine dose. Because spike-specific TCR depth and breadth did not differ between the two schedules, AZD1222 recipients who got a second dose at roughly 4 weeks were pooled with those who got a second dose at roughly 12 weeks. The vaccinee samples were drawn from two UK trials, COV001 and COV002, one of which was a single-blind randomized controlled phase 2/3 trial testing AZD1222 (ChAdOx1 nCoV-19) in healthy adults. Trial participant PBMC samples were collected at day 0 and day 28 after the second dose for TCRbeta chain sequencing. As for this clone: Its target antigen remains unknown. Per-base qualities were not stored, and no clone one base away is much larger.

V is cut by 3 bases and J by 1 base, and the space between the germline ends is 10 bases. The CDR3 sequence holds 14 residues, the cysteine and phenylalanine included. Of all the DNA, just the CDR3 is kept, 42 bases in frame from base 1. In the germline V gene, CDR1 corresponds to ENHRY and CDR2 to SYGVKD. What the research found in general, with its limitations: A significant rise in spike-specific TCR breadth and depth was observed after two AZD1222 doses relative to day 0 and relative to MenACWY recipients. Reportedly, almost half of the unique spike-specific TCRs recognized epitopes lying outside the regions that are mutated in the B.1.351 and B.1.1.7 variants. Conclusions about previously exposed vaccinees are limited, since just five or six AZD1222 recipients were seropositive for SARS-CoV-2 at baseline. The 56-69-year group was small, and its depth increase did not reach significance, likely because of low power. Participants were mostly white British and included more females than males, and it was suggested by the authors that clonal diversity may have been underestimated. Vaccine-associated CD4 TCRs spanned the whole spike protein, with dominant responses in regions 160-218 and 743-854. No day 14 peak-response samples were available, so repertoires were characterized only after the peak T cell response.

Recombination linked TRBV10-3 to TRBJ2-7, and perhaps TRBD2 as D gene, on 5 matching bases. Here the sequenced sample was peripheral blood, taken 28 days after the second AZD1222 dose. The receptor's source is an adult who received the AZD1222 COVID-19 vaccine. The CDR3 in this case is CAISDPSLSYEQYF. The nucleotide sequence is TGTGCCATCAGTGATCCTAGCCTTTCCTACGAGCAGTACTTC.